This T cell receptor beta chain was retrieved from a study of cytomegalovirus exposure and HLA in healthy donors. PCR amplification relied on 60 Vbeta primers (plus 13 Jbeta primers). Sequencing used immunoSEQ multiplex PCR; TCRdb keeps in-frame clones, though not all of them. The data show 160,000 or so clones, with roughly 76% seen just once and roughly 4.9% held by the top ten. CDR3 length: 15 amino acids. V dropped 6 bases and J dropped 1 base, with 16 bases sitting between them. In germline, CDR1 is MDHEN, CDR2 SYDVKM. A word on this clone: Other DNA sequences in this specimen translate into the identical CDR3.

The sequenced sample was PBMCs. This sequence was found in a woman aged 18-29 years in good health and CMV-seropositive. The genes are TRBV28 and TRBJ2-7; weak D call: TRBD2 (5 bases). CDR3: CASSLVKEVSYEQYF. CDR3 nucleotide sequence: TGTGCCAGCAGCCTGGTAAAGGAGGTTTCCTACGAGCAGTACTTC.